The 25 T cell receptor beta chains in this list originate from one sample, sequenced in a study of T-cell memory formation after mild COVID-19. TCRdb redid the calling of the 5' RACE reads with MiXCR, one entry per CDR3 protein. Among 190,000 or so distinct CDR3 sequences listed, 20% to 25% were seen once. Material for sequencing was PBMCs or a T cell subset sorted from them (not recorded which). The receptors were sampled from an adult woman who had mild COVID-19 (a few samples of this study predate the infection). Cell type and time point are not known.

The CDR3 DNA is TGTGCCAGCACCTCTAGGGTTGGCGAGCAGTACTTC. It encodes CASTSRVGEQYF. The gene calls are TRBV25-1 and TRBJ2-7; D gene uncertain. Trimming stripped 7 bases from V and 6 bases from J, with 13 bases between. Germline CDR1 reads MGHDK; CDR2 reads SYGVNS. The CDR3 totals 12 residues.

There are a few counts of this clonotype. The CDR3 nucleotides are TGTGCCAGCAGTCTACCCGGGACAGACACTGAAGCTTTCTTT. This translates into CASSLPGTDTEAFF. V and J are TRBV7-9 and TRBJ1-1; 7 bases are a match to TRBD1. Germline CDR1 SEHNR, CDR2 FQNEAQ (reference sequence). The V gene end was trimmed by 6 bases and the J gene end by 3 bases; junction bases not matched to a gene: 7. CDR3 length equals 14 residues.

This clonotype was seen only a few times. Written as DNA, the CDR3 is TGTGCCAGCAGCCAAGATAGGGCCCCGACCTCACCCCTCCACTTT. Its protein product is CASSQDRAPTSPLHF. The gene calls are TRBV3-1 and TRBJ1-6, with D unresolved. V lost 0 bases to trimming and J lost 10 bases, with 13 bases between them. This CDR3 contains 15 residues. CDR1 is LGHDT and CDR2 is YNNKEL in the germline V gene (reference sequence). Using reference TRBV3-1 and TRBJ1-6 for the parts outside the CDR3, the full variable domain is DTAVSQTPKYLVTQMGNDKSIKCEQNLGHDTMYWYKQDSKKFLKIMFSYNNKELIINETVPNRFSPKSPDKAHLNLHINSLELGDSAVYFCASSQDRAPTSPLHFGNGTRLTVT.

V usage is TRBV29-1 and J usage is TRBJ2-1; a weak D match, TRBD2 (6 bases). This CDR3 is 18 amino acids long. V lost 1 base to trimming and J lost 1 base, with 20 bases between them. The germline CDR1 and CDR2 sequences are SQVTM and ANQGSEA. The DNA of the CDR3 is TGCAGCGTTGAAGTTTCGTTTGTAGCGGAGGGGTCCTACAATGAGCAGTTCTTC. Amino acid sequence: CSVEVSFVAEGSYNEQFF.

The rearrangement uses TRBV12-3 or TRBV12-4 and TRBJ2-7, with D perhaps TRBD2 (6 bases). The CDR3 sequence is 16 residues long. Deletions cut 4 bases from V and 5 bases from J, with 21 bases between. The CDR3 protein is CASSSLSRDFSNEQYF. The CDR3 nucleotides are TGTGCCAGCAGTTCCCTGTCGCGGGATTTCTCGAACGAGCAGTACTTC.

This clonotype has just a few counts. This chain links TRBV19 with TRBJ2-1; 9 positions agree with TRBD2. Germline values: CDR1 LNHDA, CDR2 SQIVND (reference sequence). The V gene end was trimmed by 7 bases and the J gene end by 8 bases; junction bases not matched to a gene: 12. CDR3 length equals 15 residues. The CDR3 region is CASKDWAAGGDEQFF. The CDR3 coding sequence is TGTGCCAGTAAGGATTGGGCGGCGGGAGGGGATGAGCAGTTCTTC.

The rearrangement uses TRBV30 and TRBJ1-1, with D perhaps matching TRBD1 (5 bases). The CDR3 spans 12 residues. Germline-derived CDR1 and CDR2 are GTSNPN and SVGIG (reference sequence). V shed 5 bases and J shed 1 base, with 8 bases lying between them. The DNA for the CDR3 is TGTGCCTGGGGGACGGCGAACACTGAAGCTTTCTTT. Residues: CAWGTANTEAFF.

The rearrangement uses TRBV18 and TRBJ2-7; D tentatively fits TRBD1 or TRBD2 (5 bases each). Trimming pared 2 bases from V and 2 bases from J, leaving 16 bases between. Germline V gene lookup returns CDR1 KGHSH and CDR2 LQKENI. The CDR3 is 16 residues long. This CDR3 is CASSPTSLGVPYEQYF. The CDR3 DNA follows: TGTGCCAGCTCACCAACGTCTTTGGGGGTACCCTACGAGCAGTACTTC.

CDR3 sequence (DNA): TGTGCCAGTAGCCCGCGGACTAGCGGGATTTTGTACGAGCAGTACTTC. It encodes CASSPRTSGILYEQYF. The rearrangement links TRBV19 to TRBJ2-7; 12 nucleotides agree with TRBD2. This CDR3 spans 16 amino acids. Germline V lookup: CDR1 LNHDA, CDR2 SQIVND (reference sequence). Germline trimming cut 6 bases from V and 4 bases from J; bases unmatched to any gene: 10.

This clonotype was detected a few times. V is TRBV12-5 and J is TRBJ2-7; D is perhaps TRBD2 (6 bases). CDR1 is LGHNT and CDR2 is FRNRAP in the germline V gene. Between the trimmed V and J ends, which lost 5 bases and 1 base, there was a span of 9 bases. The CDR3 extends over 13 amino acids. The CDR3 sequence: CASGPGGSYEQYF. DNA of the CDR3: TGTGCTAGTGGTCCCGGGGGTTCCTACGAGCAGTACTTC. The full variable domain, its missing parts supplied by reference TRBV12-5 and TRBJ2-7, is DARVTQTPRHKVTEMGQEVTMRCQPILGHNTVFWYRQTMMQGLELLAYFRNRAPLDDSGMPKDRFSAEMPDATLATLKIQPSEPRDSAVYFCASGPGGSYEQYFGPGTRLTVT.

This clonotype occurred a few times. This chain joins TRBV20-1 and TRBJ2-3, with 7 bases matching TRBD2. V trimming: 3 bases; J trimming: 1 base; junction bases outside the gene matches: 7. CDR1 and CDR2 (germline): DFQATT, SNEGSKA (reference sequence). CDR3 length equals 15 residues. CDR3 in DNA: TGCAGTGCTAGTGGAGCGGGGACCCGCACAGATACGCAGTATTTT. This encodes CSASGAGTRTDTQYF.

There are a few counts of this clonotype. The V and J genes are TRBV5-5 and TRBJ2-2; D is unresolved. This CDR3 has 16 residues. V lost 4 bases and J lost 1, with 14 bases in between. Germline CDR1 and CDR2: SGHKS and YYEKEE (reference sequence). Written as DNA, the CDR3 is TGTGCCAGCAGCCCCTATGGGCGTGGGAACACCGGGGAGCTGTTTTTT. This codes for CASSPYGRGNTGELFF.

In its sample, this clonotype was seen a few times. The V call is TRBV7-9, the J call TRBJ2-1, with 7 bases that match TRBD2. Germline trimming cut 4 bases from V and 4 bases from J; bases unmatched to any gene: 13. Germline V gene data show CDR1 as SEHNR and CDR2 as FQNEAQ (reference sequence). The CDR3 is made up of 17 amino acids. The CDR3 protein is CASSSLVRENWYNEQFF. CDR3 in DNA: TGTGCCAGCAGCTCACTTGTGCGGGAGAATTGGTACAATGAGCAGTTCTTC.

This clonotype was observed a few times. This rearrangement joins TRBV15 to TRBJ2-3, with 11 bases matching TRBD2. Germline lookup yields CDR1 LNHNV and CDR2 YYDKDF (reference sequence). With V trimmed by 1 base and J by 5 bases, 11 bases remained unmatched. The CDR3 sequence is 18 residues long. CDR3 protein: CATSRAGSGRAVGDTQYF. In DNA, the CDR3 is TGTGCCACCAGCAGAGCTGGTAGCGGGAGGGCCGTCGGAGATACGCAGTATTTT.

This clonotype turned up a few times. V gene TRBV7-6 combines with J gene TRBJ2-2, with unresolved D. Germline assignment: CDR1 SGHVS and CDR2 FNYEAQ. The V and J ends lost 0 bases and 6 bases respectively, with 11 bases between them. This CDR3 spans 15 amino acids. The CDR3 sequence: CASSLAAFRPGELFF. The CDR3 DNA reads as TGTGCCAGCAGCTTAGCCGCATTTCGTCCCGGGGAGCTGTTTTTT.

This clonotype has more than one count but fewer than ten. This chain links TRBV7-6 with TRBJ2-7; 8 bases are shared with TRBD2. Germline V lookup: CDR1 SGHVS, CDR2 FNYEAQ. The CDR3 totals 14 residues. V lost 5 bases and J lost 3; bases outside the gene matches: 6. The CDR3 nucleotides read TGTGCCAGCAGCCTGGAGCGGGGGTACTACGAGCAGTACTTC. It encodes CASSLERGYYEQYF.

The gene calls are TRBV11-2 and TRBJ2-1; TRBD2 agrees at 7 bases. CDR1 is SGHAT, CDR2 FQNNGV, per germline. V trimming: 5 bases; J trimming: 11 bases; junction bases outside the gene matches: 9. This CDR3 is 13 amino acids long. CDR3 DNA sequence: TGTGCCAGCAGCACTCCTGCTAGCGGACAGCAGTTCTTC. This sequence encodes CASSTPASGQQFF.

The chain combines TRBV4-1 with TRBJ2-1; D gene ambiguous. Deletions cut 0 bases from V and 9 bases from J, with 6 bases between. From germline, CDR1 is MGHRA and CDR2 YSYEKL. The CDR3 loop spans 12 amino acids. The DNA of the CDR3 is TGCGCCAGCAGCCAAGATATGGGTGAGCAGTTCTTC. This gives the protein CASSQDMGEQFF.

This clonotype has more than one count but fewer than ten. This rearrangement joins TRBV19 to TRBJ1-2, with 8 bases that match TRBD1. Germline V gives CDR1 LNHDA, CDR2 SQIVND (reference sequence). The CDR3 runs 14 residues. After removal of 9 bases from V and 3 bases from J, the junction contained 9 bases not matched to a gene. The CDR3: CASAGQGEHYGYTF. DNA of the CDR3: TGTGCCAGCGCAGGACAGGGAGAACACTATGGCTACACCTTC.

This clonotype came up a few times. J is TRBJ2-7 and V is TRBV27; 9 positions match TRBD1. Germline values: CDR1 MNHEY, CDR2 SMNVEV (reference sequence). The trim removed 7 bases at V and 3 bases at J, leaving 7 bases unmatched. The CDR3 contains 14 residues. The CDR3 spells CASKTTGGHYEQYF. CDR3 nucleotides: TGTGCCAGCAAGACGACAGGGGGACACTACGAGCAGTACTTC.

Ten or more counts support this clonotype. The chain combines TRBV12-3 or TRBV12-4 with TRBJ2-5; D unclear. The V and J ends lost 5 bases and 2 bases respectively, with 9 bases between them. The CDR3 has 13 amino acids. CDR3 loop: CASSPTEQETQYF. The CDR3 DNA reads as TGTGCCAGCAGTCCTACAGAACAAGAGACCCAGTACTTC.

The chain joins TRBV4-1 to TRBJ2-3; TRBD2 matches 7 bases. Trimming took 1 base from V and 0 from J; bases not matched to a gene: 7. The CDR3 length is 17 residues. From germline, CDR1 is MGHRA and CDR2 YSYEKL. Here the CDR3 DNA reads TGCGCCAGCAGCCAAGCCCCCCCTAGCGGAAGCACAGATACGCAGTATTTT. It is translated as CASSQAPPSGSTDTQYF.

The CDR3: CASSLGGAALQETQYF. The CDR3 coding sequence is TGTGCCAGCAGCTTAGGCGGAGCGGCCCTCCAAGAGACCCAGTACTTC. The rearrangement links TRBV7-9 to TRBJ2-5; D possibly corresponds to TRBD2 (5 bases). The germline CDR1 and CDR2 sequences are SEHNR and FQNEAQ (reference sequence). The CDR3 contains 16 residues. The ends were cut back, 1 base at V and 1 base at J, with 13 bases in the middle. The full variable domain, its missing parts supplied by reference TRBV7-9 and TRBJ2-5, is DTGVSQNPRHKITKRGQNVTFRCDPISEHNRLYWYRQTLGQGPEFLTYFQNEAQLEKSRLLSDRFSAERPKGSFSTLEIQRTEQGDSAMYLCASSLGGAALQETQYFGPGTRLLVL.

The sample holds a few counts of this clonotype. This rearrangement joins TRBV7-9 to TRBJ2-5; perhaps TRBD1 as D (5 bases). V dropped 0 bases and J dropped 5 bases, with 10 bases sitting between them. Germline V gene sequence: CDR1 SEHNR, CDR2 FQNEAQ (reference sequence). The CDR3 contains 14 residues. This CDR3 is CASSLASGLETQYF. As DNA, the CDR3 is TGTGCCAGCAGCTTAGCTTCAGGGTTGGAGACCCAGTACTTC.

The V and J genes are TRBV9 and TRBJ2-7; unclear D gene. Trimming pared 0 bases from V and 5 bases from J, leaving 9 bases between. Germline V CDR1 and CDR2: SGDLS, YYNGEE. CDR3 length: 13 amino acids. The CDR3 sequence: CASSVGKGDEQYF. CDR3 in DNA: TGTGCCAGCAGCGTAGGTAAGGGCGACGAGCAGTACTTC.